Sequencing of this T cell receptor (beta chain) was carried out in a study of human T cells and chemical hapten exposure. In the study overall: The use of 2% DPC on approximately 2 cm by approximately 2 cm of upper inner arm skin constituted sensitization. The study enrolled mostly female patients with alopecia areata, totalis or universalis.

Time point defined: pre-sensitization, week 0. Noted treatment: therapeutic diphenylcyclopropenone sensitization with weekly scalp DPC. This CDR3 has 15 amino acids. Deletions cut 4 bases from V and 7 bases from J, with 17 bases between. Per germline, CDR1 MNHEY and CDR2 SVGAGI. TCRdb redid the calling of the RACE reads with MiXCR, one entry per CDR3 protein. The table has about 120,000 distinct CDR3 sequences, 13% seen once. Study-wide findings and caveats: Positive correlation was observed between PT1 expanded TCR counts and patch test score. Expanded TCRs created a significantly greater count of big CDR3 similarity clusters than controls did.

This clonotype was counted between two and nine times. The antigen remains unidentified. Here the sequenced sample was whole blood, taken in connection with sensitization to the hapten diphenylcyclopropenone (DPC). The TCR sequence derives from a woman under 30 with alopecia areata. Some clones in this sample may be carry-over from other donors' samples. The chain recombines TRBV6-5 with TRBJ1-5; D remains unclear. The CDR3 DNA reads as TGTGCCAGCAGTTCCTCAGCGGGATCGAAGCAGCCCCAGCATTTT. This translates into CASSSSAGSKQPQHF.